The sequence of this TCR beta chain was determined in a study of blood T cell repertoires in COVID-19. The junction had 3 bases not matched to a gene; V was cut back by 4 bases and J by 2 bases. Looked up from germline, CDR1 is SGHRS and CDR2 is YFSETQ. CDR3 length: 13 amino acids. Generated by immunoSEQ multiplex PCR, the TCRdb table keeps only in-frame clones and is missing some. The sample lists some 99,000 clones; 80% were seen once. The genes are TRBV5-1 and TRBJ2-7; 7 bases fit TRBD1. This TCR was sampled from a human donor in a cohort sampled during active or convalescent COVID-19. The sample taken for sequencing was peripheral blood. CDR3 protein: CASSVGTAYEQYF. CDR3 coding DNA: TGCGCCAGCAGCGTCGGGACAGCCTACGAGCAGTACTTC.